One sample yielded the 15 T cell receptor beta chains listed below, sequenced in a study of blood T cell repertoires in COVID-19 (dated by TCRdb to 2018 to 2020). The library was obtained by the immunoSEQ multiplex PCR assay. TCRdb's version of the immuneACCESS table is confined to in-frame rearrangements and falls short of the full clone set. An unresolved V gene accounts for under half of the shortfall where checked; the remainder is of unknown origin. The sample data list 50,000 or so clones, and less than 95% of these were observed just once. 6.4% of the sample is taken by the ten largest. Sequences were obtained from peripheral blood. The receptors were sampled from a man in his 70s with active COVID-19.

The table lists this clone with a count of one. The chain is built from TRBV6-5 and TRBJ2-2, with a tentative D call TRBD2 (5 bases). Germline assignment: CDR1 MNHEY and CDR2 SVGAGI. The CDR3 totals 13 residues. The V end was cut by 4 bases, the J end by 5 bases, with 8 bases between. The CDR3 protein is CASSWTGTGELFF. DNA of the CDR3: TGTGCCAGCAGTTGGACGGGGACCGGGGAGCTGTTTTTT.

V and J are TRBV5-1 and TRBJ1-1; 9 bases map to TRBD1. CDR1 and CDR2 (germline): SGHRS, YFSETQ. The CDR3 consists of 13 residues. Unmatched junction bases numbered 3, after V lost 4 bases and J lost 5 bases. The CDR3 coding sequence is TGCGCCAGCAGCCTACAGGGGGCAACTGAAGCTTTCTTT. This encodes CASSLQGATEAFF.

This clone appeared a single time. This chain joins TRBV30 and TRBJ2-5; 9 nucleotides align to TRBD1. CDR3 size: 13 residues. CDR1 is GTSNPN, CDR2 SVGIG, per germline (reference sequence). V lost 3 bases, J lost 5 bases, and 4 bases stayed unmatched. CDR3 amino acids: CAWSHRGLETQYF. CDR3 coding DNA: TGTGCCTGGAGCCACAGGGGGCTGGAGACCCAGTACTTC. Full variable domain (rest looked up from reference TRBV30 and TRBJ2-5): SQTIHQWPATLVQPVGSPLSLECTVEGTSNPNLYWYRQAAGRGLQLLFYSVGIGQISSEVPQNLSASRPQDRQFILSSKKLLLSDSGFYLCAWSHRGLETQYFGPGTRLLVL.

This chain connects TRBV5-6 to TRBJ2-7; TRBD1 matches at 7 bases. The CDR3 covers 14 residues. V was pared by 0 bases and J by 6 bases, with 6 bases of the junction left unmatched. The germline gives CDR1 SGHDT, CDR2 YYEEEE. This chain's CDR3 is CASSLGRGMGEQYF. The CDR3 coding sequence is TGTGCCAGCAGCTTGGGCAGGGGGATGGGCGAGCAGTACTTC.

This chain connects TRBV6-6 to TRBJ1-5, with D perhaps TRBD1 (6 bases). Trimming stripped 6 bases from V and 3 bases from J, with 15 bases between. Per the germline V gene, CDR1 is MNHNY and CDR2 is SVGAGI (reference sequence). The CDR3 has 15 amino acids. This chain's CDR3 is CASRSTGQINQPQHF. The CDR3 region has the DNA TGTGCCAGCAGATCCACGGGACAAATCAATCAGCCCCAGCATTTT.

The CDR3 DNA sequence: TGTGCCAGCAGCGTAGTCGTTTTATTTGGGCGGGGGGGCCCAGATACGCAGTATTTT. This encodes CASSVVVLFGRGGPDTQYF. The chain links TRBV9 to TRBJ2-3; 9 bases map to TRBD2. The CDR3 spans 19 residues. The V gene's germline CDR1 is SGDLS and CDR2 YYNGEE. J lost 4 bases, V lost 0 bases, and 15 bases had no gene match.

The genes are TRBV21-1 and TRBJ1-2; the table gives TRBD1 as D, unverified against the DNA. TRBV21-1 constitutes a pseudogene. This CDR3 comprises 16 residues. The CDR3 bases are TGTGCCAGCAGCAAAAGGGGGAACACGAGAAACTATGGCTACACCTTC. Its translation: CASSKRGNTRNYGYTF.

The rearrangement joins TRBV25-1 to TRBJ2-7, with TRBD1 matching 10 bases. Unmatched junction bases numbered 7, after V lost 1 base and J lost 7 bases. The CDR3 is made up of 15 amino acids. Germline V gene data show CDR1 as MGHDK and CDR2 as SYGVNS. In DNA form, the CDR3 reads TGTGCCAGCAGTGAATCCCGGACAGGGGGGTGGGAGCAGTACTTC. This translates into CASSESRTGGWEQYF.

The table lists this clone with a count of one. V gene TRBV2 combines with J gene TRBJ1-4; TRBD1 aligns across 8 bases. Per the germline V gene, CDR1 is SNHLY and CDR2 is FYNNEI. With 7 bases clipped from V and 10 bases from J, the junction kept 8 bases outside the gene matches. CDR3 length equals 13 residues. CDR3 coding DNA: TGTGCCAGCACGGCACAGGGGGACGGAAAACTGTTTTTT. Amino acids: CASTAQGDGKLFF.

This clone appeared a single time. CDR3: CASSLGTNTDTQYF. The CDR3 DNA sequence: TGTGCCAGCAGTTTGGGGACTAACACAGATACGCAGTATTTT. This rearrangement joins TRBV6-6 to TRBJ2-3; 7 nucleotides line up with TRBD2. Per the germline V gene, CDR1 is MNHNY and CDR2 is SVGAGI (reference sequence). The V and J ends lost 4 bases and 2 bases, in that order; junction bases with no gene match: 3. The CDR3 sequence is 14 residues long.

The chain couples TRBV29-1 to TRBJ2-1, with 8 bases that match TRBD2. CDR1 SQVTM and CDR2 ANQGSEA come from the germline V gene. The V segment lost 8 bases and the J segment 2 bases; nucleotides outside the gene matches: 8. The CDR3 is 14 residues long. CDR3 bases: TGCAGCCTACGTCCGGGGGGGCCCTACAATGAGCAGTTCTTC. Translating it yields CSLRPGGPYNEQFF.

The V call is TRBV6-2 or TRBV6-3, the J call TRBJ2-3, with 8 positions matching TRBD2. Looked up from germline, CDR1 is MNHEY and CDR2 is SVGEGT. CDR3 length equals 18 residues. The trim removed 0 bases at V and 0 bases at J, leaving 8 bases unmatched. DNA for the CDR3: TGTGCCAGCAGTTACTCTGGGAGACTAGCGTTTAGCACAGATACGCAGTATTTT. Protein: CASSYSGRLAFSTDTQYF.

V and J are TRBV5-4 and TRBJ1-2; D is perhaps TRBD1 (6 bases). V dropped 4 bases and J dropped 0 bases, with 16 bases sitting between them. CDR3 length equals 16 residues. Germline V CDR1 and CDR2: SGHNT, YYREEE (reference sequence). Here the CDR3 DNA reads TGTGCCAGCAGCGAACTTACGACAGGTCCTAACTATGGCTACACCTTC. It encodes CASSELTTGPNYGYTF.

This chain uses TRBV5-1 with TRBJ2-2; D is ambiguous. Deletions cut 0 bases from V and 0 bases from J, with 6 bases between. Germline V CDR1 and CDR2: SGHRS, YFSETQ. This CDR3 region has 15 residues. CDR3: CASSLGQSNTGELFF. In nucleotides, the CDR3 is TGCGCCAGCAGCTTGGGGCAGTCGAACACCGGGGAGCTGTTTTTT.

This chain uses TRBV4-2 with TRBJ2-6; 8 nucleotides match TRBD2. Per germline, CDR1 LGHNA and CDR2 YNFKEQ. With V trimmed by 1 base and J by 3 bases, 11 bases remained unmatched. This CDR3 has 19 residues. The CDR3 sequence: CASSQVVAGGGIGANVLTF. In nucleotides, the CDR3 is TGTGCCAGCAGCCAAGTAGTGGCGGGGGGCGGTATTGGGGCCAACGTCCTGACTTTC.